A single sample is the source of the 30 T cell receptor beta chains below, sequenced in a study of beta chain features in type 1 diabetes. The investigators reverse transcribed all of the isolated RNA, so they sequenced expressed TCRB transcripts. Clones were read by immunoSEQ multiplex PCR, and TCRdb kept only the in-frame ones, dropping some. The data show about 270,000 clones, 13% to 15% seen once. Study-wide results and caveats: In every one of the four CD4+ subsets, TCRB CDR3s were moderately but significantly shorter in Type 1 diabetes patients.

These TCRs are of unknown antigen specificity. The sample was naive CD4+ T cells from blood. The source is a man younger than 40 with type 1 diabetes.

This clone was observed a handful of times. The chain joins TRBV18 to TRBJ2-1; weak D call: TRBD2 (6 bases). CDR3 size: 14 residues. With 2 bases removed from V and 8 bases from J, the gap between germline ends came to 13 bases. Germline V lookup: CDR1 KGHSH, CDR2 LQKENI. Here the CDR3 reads CASSPALAAHEQFF. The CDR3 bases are TGTGCCAGCTCACCAGCTTTAGCGGCTCATGAGCAGTTCTTC. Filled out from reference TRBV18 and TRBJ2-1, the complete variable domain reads NAGVMQNPRHLVRRRGQEARLRCSPMKGHSHVYWYRQLPEEGLKFMVYLQKENIIDESGMPKERFSAEFPKEGPSILRIQQVVRGDSAAYFCASSPALAAHEQFFGPGTRLTVL.

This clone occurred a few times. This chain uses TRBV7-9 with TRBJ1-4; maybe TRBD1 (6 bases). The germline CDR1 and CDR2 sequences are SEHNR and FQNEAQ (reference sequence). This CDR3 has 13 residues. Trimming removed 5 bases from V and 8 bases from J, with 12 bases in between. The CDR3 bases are TGTGCCAGCAGCCCAGGGGCCGGGGAAAAACTGTTTTTT. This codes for CASSPGAGEKLFF.

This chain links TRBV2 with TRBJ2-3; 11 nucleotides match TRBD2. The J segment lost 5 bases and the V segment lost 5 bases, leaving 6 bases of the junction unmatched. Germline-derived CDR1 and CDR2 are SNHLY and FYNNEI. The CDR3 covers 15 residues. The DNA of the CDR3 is TGTGCCAGCAGTTTAGCGGGAGGGTCAGGAGATACGCAGTATTTT. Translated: CASSLAGGSGDTQYF.

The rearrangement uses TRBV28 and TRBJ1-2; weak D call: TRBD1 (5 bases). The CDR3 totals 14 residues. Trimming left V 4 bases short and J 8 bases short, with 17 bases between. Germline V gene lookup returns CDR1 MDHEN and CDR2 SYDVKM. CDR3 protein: CASSSTQGSGGYTF. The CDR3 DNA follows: TGTGCCAGCAGTTCAACCCAGGGATCTGGCGGCTACACCTTC.

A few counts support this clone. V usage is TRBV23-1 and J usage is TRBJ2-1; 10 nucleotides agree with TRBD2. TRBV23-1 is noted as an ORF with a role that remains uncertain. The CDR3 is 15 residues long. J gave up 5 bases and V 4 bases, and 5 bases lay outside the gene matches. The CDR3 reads CASSRGLAEHNEQFF. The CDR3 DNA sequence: TGCGCCAGCAGTCGAGGACTAGCGGAGCACAATGAGCAGTTCTTC.

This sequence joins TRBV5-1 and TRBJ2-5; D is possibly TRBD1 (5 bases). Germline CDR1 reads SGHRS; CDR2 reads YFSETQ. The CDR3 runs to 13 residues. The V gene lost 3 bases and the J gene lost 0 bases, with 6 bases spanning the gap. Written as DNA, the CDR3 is TGCGCCAGCAGCTCGGACAACCAAGAGACCCAGTACTTC. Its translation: CASSSDNQETQYF.

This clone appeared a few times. The CDR3 loop reads CASSPRDGNKETQYF. For the CDR3, the DNA is TGTGCCAGCTCACCGCGGGACGGAAATAAGGAGACCCAGTACTTC. The chain has TRBV18 and TRBJ2-5, with a weak D call TRBD2 (6 bases). V lost 3 bases and J lost 5, with 16 bases in between. Germline-derived CDR1 and CDR2 are KGHSH and LQKENI. The CDR3 has 15 amino acids.

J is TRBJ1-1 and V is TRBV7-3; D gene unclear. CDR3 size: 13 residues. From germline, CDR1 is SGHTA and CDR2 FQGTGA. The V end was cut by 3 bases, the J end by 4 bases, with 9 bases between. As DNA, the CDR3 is TGTGCCAGCAGCTTCGTGCGGAGCACTGAAGCTTTCTTT. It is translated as CASSFVRSTEAFF.

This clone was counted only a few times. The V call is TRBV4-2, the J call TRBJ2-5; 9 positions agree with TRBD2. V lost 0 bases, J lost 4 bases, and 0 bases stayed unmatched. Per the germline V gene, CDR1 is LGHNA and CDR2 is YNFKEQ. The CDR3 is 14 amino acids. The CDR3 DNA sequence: TGTGCCAGCAGCCAAGAACTAGCGGGAGAGACCCAGTACTTC. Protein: CASSQELAGETQYF.

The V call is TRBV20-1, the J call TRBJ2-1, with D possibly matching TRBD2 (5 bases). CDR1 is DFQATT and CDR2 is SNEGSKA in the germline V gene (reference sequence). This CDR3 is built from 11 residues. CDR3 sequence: CRLGGLNEQFF. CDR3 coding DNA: TGCAGGCTTGGCGGGCTCAATGAGCAGTTCTTC.

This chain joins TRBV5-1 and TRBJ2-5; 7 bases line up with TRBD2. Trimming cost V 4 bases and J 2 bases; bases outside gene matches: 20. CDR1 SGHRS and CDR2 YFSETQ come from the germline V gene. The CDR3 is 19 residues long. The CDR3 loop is CASSRGGLGRGDYQETQYF. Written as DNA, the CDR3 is TGCGCCAGCAGCAGAGGAGGACTAGGCCGTGGGGATTATCAAGAGACCCAGTACTTC.

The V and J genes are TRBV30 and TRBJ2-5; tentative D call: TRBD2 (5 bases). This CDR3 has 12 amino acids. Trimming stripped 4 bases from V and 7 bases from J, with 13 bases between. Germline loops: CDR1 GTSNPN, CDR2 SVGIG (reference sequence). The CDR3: CAWIRGSGTQYF. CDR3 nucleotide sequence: TGTGCCTGGATCAGAGGGAGTGGGACCCAGTACTTC.

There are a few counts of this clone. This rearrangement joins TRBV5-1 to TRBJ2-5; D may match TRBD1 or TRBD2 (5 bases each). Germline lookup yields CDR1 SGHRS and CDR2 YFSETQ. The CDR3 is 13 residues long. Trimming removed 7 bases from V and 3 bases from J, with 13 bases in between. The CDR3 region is CASSLGEKETQYF. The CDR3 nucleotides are TGCGCCAGCTCCTTGGGGGAGAAAGAGACCCAGTACTTC.

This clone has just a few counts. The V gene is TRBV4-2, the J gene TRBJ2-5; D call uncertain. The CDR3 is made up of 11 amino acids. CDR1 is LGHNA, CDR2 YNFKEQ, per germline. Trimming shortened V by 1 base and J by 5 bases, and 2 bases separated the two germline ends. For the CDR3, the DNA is TGTGCCAGCAGCCAAGCTGAGACCCAGTACTTC. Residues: CASSQAETQYF.

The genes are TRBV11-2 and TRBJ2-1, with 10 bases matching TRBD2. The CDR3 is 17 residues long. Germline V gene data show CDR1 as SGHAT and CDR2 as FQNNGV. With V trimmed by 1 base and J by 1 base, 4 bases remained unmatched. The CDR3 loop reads CASSLVASGGSYNEQFF. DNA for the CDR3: TGTGCCAGCAGCTTAGTGGCTAGCGGGGGTTCCTACAATGAGCAGTTCTTC.

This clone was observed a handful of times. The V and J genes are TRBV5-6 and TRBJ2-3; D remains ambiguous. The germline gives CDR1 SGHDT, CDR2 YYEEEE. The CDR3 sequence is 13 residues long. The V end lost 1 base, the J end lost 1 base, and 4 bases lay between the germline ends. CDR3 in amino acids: CASSLQGTDTQYF. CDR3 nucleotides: TGTGCCAGCAGCTTGCAGGGCACAGATACGCAGTATTTT.

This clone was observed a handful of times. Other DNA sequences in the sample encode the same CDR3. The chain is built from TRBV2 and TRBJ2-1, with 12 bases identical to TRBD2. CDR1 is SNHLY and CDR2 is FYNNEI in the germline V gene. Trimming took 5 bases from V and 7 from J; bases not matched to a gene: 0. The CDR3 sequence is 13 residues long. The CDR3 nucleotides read TGTGCCAGCAGTACTAGCGGGAGGAATGAGCAGTTCTTC. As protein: CASSTSGRNEQFF.

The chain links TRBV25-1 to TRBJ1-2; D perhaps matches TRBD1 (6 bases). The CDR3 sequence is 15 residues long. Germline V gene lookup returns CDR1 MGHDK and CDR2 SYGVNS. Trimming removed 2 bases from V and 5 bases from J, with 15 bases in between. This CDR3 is CASSEGPQGDYGYTF. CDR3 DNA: TGTGCCAGCAGTGAAGGCCCACAGGGCGATTATGGCTACACCTTC.

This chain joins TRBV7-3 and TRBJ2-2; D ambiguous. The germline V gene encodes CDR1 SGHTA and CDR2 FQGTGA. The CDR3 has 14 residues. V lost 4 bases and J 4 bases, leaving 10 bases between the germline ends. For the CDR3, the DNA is TGTGCCAGCAGCTCCACCCAGGTCACCGGGGAGCTGTTTTTT. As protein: CASSSTQVTGELFF.

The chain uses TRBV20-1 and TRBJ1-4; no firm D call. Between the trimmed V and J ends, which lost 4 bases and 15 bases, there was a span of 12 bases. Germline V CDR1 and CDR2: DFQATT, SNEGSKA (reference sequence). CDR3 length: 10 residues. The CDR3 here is CSAKNREVFF. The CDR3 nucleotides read TGCAGTGCTAAAAACCGGGAGGTGTTTTTT.

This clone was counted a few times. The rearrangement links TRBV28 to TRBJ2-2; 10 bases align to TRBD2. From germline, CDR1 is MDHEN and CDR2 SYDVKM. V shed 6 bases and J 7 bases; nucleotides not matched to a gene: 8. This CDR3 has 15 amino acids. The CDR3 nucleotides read TGTGCCAGCAGCCGTAGCGGGAGGTTTCACGGGGAGCTGTTTTTT. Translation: CASSRSGRFHGELFF.

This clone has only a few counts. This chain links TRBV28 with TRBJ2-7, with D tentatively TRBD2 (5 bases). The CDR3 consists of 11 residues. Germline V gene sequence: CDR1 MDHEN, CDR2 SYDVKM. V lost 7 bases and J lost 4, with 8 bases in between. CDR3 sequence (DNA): TGTGCCAGCACCCGGACTTACGAGCAGTACTTC. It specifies CASTRTYEQYF. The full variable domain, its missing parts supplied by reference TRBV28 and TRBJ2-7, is DVKVTQSSRYLVKRTGEKVFLECVQDMDHENMFWYRQDPGLGLRLIYFSYDVKMKEKGDIPEGYSVSREKKERFSLILESASTNQTSMYLCASTRTYEQYFGPGTRLTVT.

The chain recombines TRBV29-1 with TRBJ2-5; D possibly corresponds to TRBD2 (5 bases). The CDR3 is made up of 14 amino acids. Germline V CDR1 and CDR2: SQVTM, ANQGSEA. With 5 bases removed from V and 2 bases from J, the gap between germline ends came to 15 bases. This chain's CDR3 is CSVLPPGKQETQYF. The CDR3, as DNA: TGCAGCGTTCTCCCACCCGGGAAACAAGAGACCCAGTACTTC.

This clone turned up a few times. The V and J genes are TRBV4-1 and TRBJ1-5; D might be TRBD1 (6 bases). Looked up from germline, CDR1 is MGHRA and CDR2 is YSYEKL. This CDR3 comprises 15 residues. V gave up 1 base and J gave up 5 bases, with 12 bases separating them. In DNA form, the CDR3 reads TGCGCCAGCAGCCAAGCAACAGGGATGGATCAGCCCCAGCATTTT. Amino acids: CASSQATGMDQPQHF.

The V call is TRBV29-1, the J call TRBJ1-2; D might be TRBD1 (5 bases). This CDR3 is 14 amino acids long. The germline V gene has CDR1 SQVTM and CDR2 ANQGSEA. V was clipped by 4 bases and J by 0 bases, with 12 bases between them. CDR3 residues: CSVGRGSSNYGYTF. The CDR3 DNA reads TGCAGCGTTGGAAGGGGATCGTCTAACTATGGCTACACCTTC.

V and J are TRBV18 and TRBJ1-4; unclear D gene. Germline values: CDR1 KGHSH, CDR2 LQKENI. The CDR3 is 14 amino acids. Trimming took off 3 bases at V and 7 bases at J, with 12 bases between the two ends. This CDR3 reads CASSPVGLGEKLFF. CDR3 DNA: TGTGCCAGCTCACCGGTTGGGCTCGGTGAAAAACTGTTTTTT.

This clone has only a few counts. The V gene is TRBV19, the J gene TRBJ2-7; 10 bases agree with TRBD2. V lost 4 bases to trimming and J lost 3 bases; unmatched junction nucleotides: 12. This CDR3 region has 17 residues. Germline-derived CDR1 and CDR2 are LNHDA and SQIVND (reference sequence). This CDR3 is CASSRRLAGEVVYEQYF. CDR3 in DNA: TGTGCCAGTAGTAGGCGGCTAGCGGGAGAAGTGGTCTACGAGCAGTACTTC.

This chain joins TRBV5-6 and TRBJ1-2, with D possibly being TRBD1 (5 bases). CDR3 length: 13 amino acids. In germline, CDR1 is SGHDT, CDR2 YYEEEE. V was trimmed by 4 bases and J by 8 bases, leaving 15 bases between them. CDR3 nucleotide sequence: TGTGCCAGCAGCGCCGGGACTTCGAGGGGCTACACCTTC. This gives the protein CASSAGTSRGYTF.

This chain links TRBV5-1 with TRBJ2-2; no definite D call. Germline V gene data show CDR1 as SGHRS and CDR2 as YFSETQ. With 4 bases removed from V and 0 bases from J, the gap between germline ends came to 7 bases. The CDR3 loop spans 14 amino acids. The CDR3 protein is CASSLTSNTGELFF. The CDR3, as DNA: TGCGCCAGCAGCCTCACATCGAACACCGGGGAGCTGTTTTTT.

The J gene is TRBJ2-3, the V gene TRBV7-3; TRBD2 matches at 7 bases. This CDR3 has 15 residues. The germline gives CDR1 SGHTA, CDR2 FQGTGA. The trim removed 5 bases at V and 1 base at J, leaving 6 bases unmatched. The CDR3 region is CASSPRGRGTDTQYF. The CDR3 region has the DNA TGTGCCAGCAGCCCACGCGGGAGAGGCACAGATACGCAGTATTTT.